This T cell receptor (beta chain) was recorded in a study of cytomegalovirus exposure and HLA in healthy donors. The study's findings and limits: The study designated 160 or so TCR beta chains cytomegalovirus-associated. Sequencing likely produced, as an artifact, a cluster of highly shared sequence variants. Most subjects' HLA-A and HLA-B alleles were reportedly predicted from TCR beta sequences.

60 Vbeta and 13 Jbeta primers were used in PCR. Sequencing was performed with immunoSEQ multiplex PCR; in TCRdb, only in-frame clones are kept and a portion is missing. Among under 200,000 clones listed, 79% were seen once. To note about this clone: Its specificity is unknown.

CDR3 length: 16 residues. V lost 3 bases and J lost 4; bases outside the gene matches: 9. CDR1 and CDR2 from the germline V gene are LGHNA and YSLEER. The sequenced sample consisted of PBMCs. The V gene is TRBV4-3, the J gene TRBJ1-2; 9 bases align to TRBD1. The sequence was collected from a woman aged 40 to 50 in good health and CMV-seronegative. The CDR3 here is CASSQLGDRVFYGYTF. The CDR3, as DNA: TGCGCCAGCAGCCAGCTGGGGGACAGGGTTTTCTATGGCTACACCTTC.